This TCR beta chain is drawn from a study of CD8 T cells in Susac syndrome. It was with random hexamers that 0.5 to 1 ug RNA was reverse transcribed. One entry per CDR3 protein, called by TCRdb with MiXCR from the immunoSEQ multiplex PCR reads. The table lists roughly 200,000 distinct CDR3 sequences, roughly 95% of them singletons. The ends were cut back, 0 bases at V and 2 bases at J, with 8 bases in the middle. Germline V gives CDR1 KGHSH, CDR2 LQKENI. This CDR3 is 15 amino acids long. The multiple sclerosis control group was made up of treatment-naive patients with stable or active relapsing-remitting disease.

The rearrangement uses TRBV18 and TRBJ2-1, with D perhaps assigned TRBD1 or TRBD2 (5 bases each). This TCR came from a human donor with multiple sclerosis. The specimen was CD4+ T cells from PBMCs. The CDR3 region is CASSPPRGAYNEQFF. As DNA, the CDR3 is TGTGCCAGCTCACCACCGAGGGGCGCCTACAATGAGCAGTTCTTC.